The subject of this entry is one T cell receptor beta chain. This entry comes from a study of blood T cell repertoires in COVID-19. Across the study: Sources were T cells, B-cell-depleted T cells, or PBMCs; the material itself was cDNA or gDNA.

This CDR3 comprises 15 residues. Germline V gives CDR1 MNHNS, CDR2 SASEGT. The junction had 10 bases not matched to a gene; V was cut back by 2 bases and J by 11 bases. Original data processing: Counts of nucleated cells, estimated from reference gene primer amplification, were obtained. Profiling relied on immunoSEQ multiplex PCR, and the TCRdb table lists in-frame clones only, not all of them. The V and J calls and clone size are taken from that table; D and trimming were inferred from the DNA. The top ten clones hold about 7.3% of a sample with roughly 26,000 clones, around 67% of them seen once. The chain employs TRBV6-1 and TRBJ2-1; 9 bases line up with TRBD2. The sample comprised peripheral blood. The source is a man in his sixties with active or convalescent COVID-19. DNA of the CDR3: TGTGCCAGCAGTGAACCGGCCCAGCTAGCGGGAAAGCAGTTCTTC. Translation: CASSEPAQLAGKQFF.